The text below deals with one T cell receptor (beta chain). The antigen remains undetermined. The PCR used 60 Vbeta and 13 Jbeta primers. Here immunoSEQ multiplex PCR was the method, and the copy in TCRdb shows in-frame clones only, minus some. The sample lists about 120,000 clones; over 70% were seen once. This specimen comes from a study of cytomegalovirus exposure and HLA in healthy donors. Overall study results and limits: Cytomegalovirus status was reportedly diagnosed by the classifier with high specificity and sensitivity. The study flagged roughly 160 TCR beta chains as cytomegalovirus-associated. The study assumed roughly uniform donor sequencing depth for presence/absence analyses.

Nominally healthy donors were sampled, though unrecorded immune exposures were likely. This sequence originates from a woman in her 50s in good health and CMV-seronegative. Material: PBMCs.

CDR3 residues: CASSLVGTSGSFGELFF. The CDR3 DNA sequence: TGTGCCAGCAGCTTAGTGGGGACTAGCGGGAGTTTCGGGGAGCTGTTTTTT. The genes are TRBV7-6 and TRBJ2-2, with 14 bases matching TRBD2. Germline CDR1 is SGHVS and CDR2 is FNYEAQ. Germline trimming cut 1 base from V and 7 bases from J; bases unmatched to any gene: 5. This CDR3 contains 17 residues.